The following is a TCR beta chain sequence with its context. The antigen remains unidentified. These data come from a study of radiation and T cells in renal cell carcinoma. Here immunoSEQ multiplex PCR was the method, and the copy in TCRdb shows in-frame clones only, minus some. The sample holds around 100,000 clones, roughly 88% seen once. The time point here: blood 4 weeks post-SBRT, at nephrectomy. Treatment reported: 15 Gy SBRT to primary tumor, nephrectomy 4 weeks later. Nephrectomy followed 15 Gy stereotactic body radiation by 4 weeks. The patient's renal cell carcinoma had clear cell pathology. Study-level results: No pretreatment tumor biopsies were available for baseline clonotypes. In blood, top tumor clones expanded by 2 weeks, shrinking by 4.

This sequence originates from a man aged 55 to 70 with renal cell carcinoma. The sequences come from blood, collected from a patient whose treatment included radiotherapy and nephrectomy.

In DNA form, the CDR3 reads TGTGCCAGCAGTGCAGGGGTCAGCTTCACAGATACGCAGTATTTT. Translating gives CASSAGVSFTDTQYF. The chain uses TRBV2 and TRBJ2-3; TRBD1 is a possible D gene (6 bases). V shed 4 bases and J shed 2 bases, with 13 bases lying between them. The CDR3 has 15 amino acids. Germline V CDR1 and CDR2: SNHLY, FYNNEI.